Listed below are T cell receptor beta chains from one sample, sequenced in a study of technical replicates of blood from several donors. This table comes from immunoSEQ multiplex PCR, and its TCRdb copy is limited to in-frame clones, with some not included. The table lists more than 90,000 clones, about 94% of them singletons. Sequenced input: T cells isolated from PBMCs. These receptors were collected from a human donor in good health. Both conserved end residues are part of each CDR3.

cdr3_length	v_call	j_call	cdr3_aa
15	TRBV6-5	TRBJ2-7	CASKIRDTLSYEQYF
11	TRBV2	TRBJ2-2	CAGSQTGELFF
15	TRBV6-5	TRBJ1-3	CASSPAGKAGNTIYF
16	TRBV6-6	TRBJ1-2	CASSYPNQGMDYGYTF
13	TRBV29-1	TRBJ2-1	CSAGLAGPNEQFF
15	TRBV5-1	TRBJ1-3	CASSSDSRSGNTIYF
15	TRBV9	TRBJ2-3	CASSVREGLTDTQYF
14	TRBV9	TRBJ2-5	CASTPGGGVETQYF
15	TRBV5-5	TRBJ1-2	CASSRVDRGGYGYTF
14	TRBV29-1	TRBJ2-1	CSVAAGFSYNEQFF
17	TRBV28	TRBJ2-2	CASRRATGLAAAGELFF
15	TRBV10-2	TRBJ2-3	CASSEPDRGTDTQYF
14	TRBV5-4	TRBJ1-1	CASSLQGRDTEAFF
15	TRBV6-1	TRBJ1-5	CASSEATAYNQPQHF
20	TRBV10-3	TRBJ2-2	CAISESWAGDLPSNTGELFF
16	TRBV19	TRBJ2-1	CASSILVATPYNEQFF
17	TRBV27	TRBJ2-1	CASTGPGVPPAGNEQFF
14	TRBV9	TRBJ1-2	CASSPFSGTGGYTF
14	TRBV25-1	TRBJ1-1	CAIRKMGAAFEAFF
17	TRBV19	TRBJ1-2	CASSIVQAAGGLYGYTF
14	TRBV5-6	TRBJ1-6	CASSLSTDNSPLHF
13	TRBV4-1	TRBJ1-4	CASSRTGNEKLFF
18	TRBV10-3	TRBJ2-7	CAISPHPGLAASAYEQYF
15	TRBV28	TRBJ2-1	CASSLRSGDYNEQFF
16	TRBV27	TRBJ2-2	CASSLSPGVDTGELFF
15	TRBV5-6	TRBJ1-2	CASSRDQGLGYGYTF
13	TRBV5-1	TRBJ1-2	CASSSTGKSGYTF
19	TRBV10-3	TRBJ2-3	CAISGGTSGPKESTDTQYF
13	TRBV2	TRBJ1-1	CASGLDRGTEAFF
15	TRBV10-3	TRBJ1-2	CAISDLSVGLRGYTF
14	TRBV10-3	TRBJ1-1	CAISEGRQNTEAFF
14	TRBV4-2	TRBJ2-2	CASSQMTSTGELFF
20	TRBV11-3	TRBJ1-2	CASSSVGSTLEAVANYGYTF
15	TRBV4-1	TRBJ2-7	CASSQDRGLSYEQYF
14	TRBV4-1	TRBJ1-2	CASSQDPADIRYTF
14	TRBV29-1	TRBJ2-3	CSGRLAGLTDTQYF
13	TRBV7-9	TRBJ2-4	CASRGLNKNIQYF
14	TRBV4-1	TRBJ1-2	CASSTGQGSYGYTF
14	TRBV5-1	TRBJ2-3	CASRRAVVTDTQYF
13	TRBV27	TRBJ2-1	CASKWTSDNEQFF
15	TRBV19	TRBJ2-4	CASSPLAGRLNIQYF
14	TRBV2	TRBJ1-2	CASSGEAPEEGYTF
15	TRBV5-4	TRBJ2-2	CASRAGTLNTGELFF
14	TRBV5-8	TRBJ1-2	CASSFGTGGDGYTF